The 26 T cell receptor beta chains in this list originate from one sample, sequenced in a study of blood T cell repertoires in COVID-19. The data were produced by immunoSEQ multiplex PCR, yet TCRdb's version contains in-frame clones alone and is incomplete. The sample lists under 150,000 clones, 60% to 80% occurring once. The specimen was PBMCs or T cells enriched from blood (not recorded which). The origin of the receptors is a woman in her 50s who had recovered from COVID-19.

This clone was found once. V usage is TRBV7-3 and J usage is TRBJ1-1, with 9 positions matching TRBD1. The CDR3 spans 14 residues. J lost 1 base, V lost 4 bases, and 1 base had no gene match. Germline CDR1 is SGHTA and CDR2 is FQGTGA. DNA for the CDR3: TGTGCCAGCAGCTCGACAGGGGGGAACACTGAAGCTTTCTTT. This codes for CASSSTGGNTEAFF.

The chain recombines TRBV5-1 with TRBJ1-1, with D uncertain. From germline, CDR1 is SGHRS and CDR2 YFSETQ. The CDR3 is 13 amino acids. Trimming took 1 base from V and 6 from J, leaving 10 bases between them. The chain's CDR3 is CASSLWRAPEAFF. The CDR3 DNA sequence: TGCGCCAGCAGCTTGTGGCGGGCTCCTGAAGCTTTCTTT.

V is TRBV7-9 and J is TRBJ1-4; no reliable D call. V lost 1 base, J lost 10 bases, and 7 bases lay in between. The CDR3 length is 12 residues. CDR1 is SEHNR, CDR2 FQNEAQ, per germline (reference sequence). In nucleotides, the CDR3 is TGTGCCAGCAGCTTAGTTGAGGGAAAACTGTTTTTT. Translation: CASSLVEGKLFF. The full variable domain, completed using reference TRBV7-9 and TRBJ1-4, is DTGVSQNPRHKITKRGQNVTFRCDPISEHNRLYWYRQTLGQGPEFLTYFQNEAQLEKSRLLSDRFSAERPKGSFSTLEIQRTEQGDSAMYLCASSLVEGKLFFGSGTQLSVL.

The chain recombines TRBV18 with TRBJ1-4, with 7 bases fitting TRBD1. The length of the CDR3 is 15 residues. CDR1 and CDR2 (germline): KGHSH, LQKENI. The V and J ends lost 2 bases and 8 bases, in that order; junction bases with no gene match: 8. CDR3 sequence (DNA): TGTGCCAGCTCACCAAAACAGGGGCCCCGGGAAAAACTGTTTTTT. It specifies CASSPKQGPREKLFF.

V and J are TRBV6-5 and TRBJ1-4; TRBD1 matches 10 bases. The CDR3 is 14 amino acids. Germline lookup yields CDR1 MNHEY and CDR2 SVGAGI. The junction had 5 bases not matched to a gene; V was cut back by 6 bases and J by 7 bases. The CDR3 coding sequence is TGTGCCAGCAGGCGACAGGGGGCCGGTGAAAAACTGTTTTTT. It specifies CASRRQGAGEKLFF.

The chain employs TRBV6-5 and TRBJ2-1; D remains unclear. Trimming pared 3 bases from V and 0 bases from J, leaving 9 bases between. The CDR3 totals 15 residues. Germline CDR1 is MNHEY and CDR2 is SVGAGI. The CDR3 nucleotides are TGTGCCAGCAGTTATAGTTCTAGCTCCTACAATGAGCAGTTCTTC. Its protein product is CASSYSSSSYNEQFF.

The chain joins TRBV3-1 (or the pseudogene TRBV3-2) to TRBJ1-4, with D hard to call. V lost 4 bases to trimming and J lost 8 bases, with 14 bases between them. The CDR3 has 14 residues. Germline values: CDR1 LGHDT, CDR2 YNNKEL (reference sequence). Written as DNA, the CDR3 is TGTGCCAGCAGCCCCCAGAGGCGGAACGAAAAACTGTTTTTT. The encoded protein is CASSPQRRNEKLFF.

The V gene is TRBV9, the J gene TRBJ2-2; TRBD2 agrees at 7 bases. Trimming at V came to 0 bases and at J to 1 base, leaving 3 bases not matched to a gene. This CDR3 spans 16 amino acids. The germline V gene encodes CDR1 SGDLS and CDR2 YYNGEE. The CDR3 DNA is TGTGCCAGCAGCGTAGAGGGCGGGGGGAACACCGGGGAGCTGTTTTTT. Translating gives CASSVEGGGNTGELFF.

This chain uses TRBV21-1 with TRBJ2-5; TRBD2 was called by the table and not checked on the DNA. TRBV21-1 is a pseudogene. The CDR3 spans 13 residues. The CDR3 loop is CASSKTIIWSKYF. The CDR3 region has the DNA TGTGCCAGCAGCAAAACTATAATATGGTCCAAGTACTTC.

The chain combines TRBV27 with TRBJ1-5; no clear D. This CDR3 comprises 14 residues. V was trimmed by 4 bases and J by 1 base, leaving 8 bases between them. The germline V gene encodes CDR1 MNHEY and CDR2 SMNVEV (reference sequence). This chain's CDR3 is CASSWRGSNQPQHF. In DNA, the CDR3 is TGTGCCAGCAGTTGGCGCGGAAGCAATCAGCCCCAGCATTTT.

The CDR3 nucleotides are TGTGCCACCCAGGGTCCCGGAAACACCATATATTTT. Residues: CATQGPGNTIYF. This sequence joins TRBV10-3 and TRBJ1-3; TRBD1 is a possible D gene (5 bases). Trimming took off 10 bases at V and 4 bases at J, with 11 bases between the two ends. This CDR3 region has 12 residues. In germline, CDR1 is ENHRY, CDR2 SYGVKD.

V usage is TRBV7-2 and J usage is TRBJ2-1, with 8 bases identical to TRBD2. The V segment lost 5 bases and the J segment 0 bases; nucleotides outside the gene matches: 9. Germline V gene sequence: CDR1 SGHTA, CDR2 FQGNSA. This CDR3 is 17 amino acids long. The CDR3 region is CASSQTSVRSSYNEQFF. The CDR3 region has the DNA TGTGCCAGCAGCCAGACTAGCGTTAGGAGCTCCTACAATGAGCAGTTCTTC.

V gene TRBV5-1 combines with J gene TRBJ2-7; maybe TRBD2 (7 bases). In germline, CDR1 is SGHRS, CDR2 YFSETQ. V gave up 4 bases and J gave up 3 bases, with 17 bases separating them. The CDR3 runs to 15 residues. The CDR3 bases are TGCGCCAGCAGCCCCGCAAACGGGGGGCACTACGAGCAGTACTTC. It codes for CASSPANGGHYEQYF.

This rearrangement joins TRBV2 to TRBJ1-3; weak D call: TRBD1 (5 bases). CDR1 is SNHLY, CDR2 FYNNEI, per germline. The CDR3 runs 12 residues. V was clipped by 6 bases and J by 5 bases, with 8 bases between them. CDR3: CASRGLRNTIYF. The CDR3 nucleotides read TGTGCCAGCAGGGGACTCCGAAACACCATATATTTT.

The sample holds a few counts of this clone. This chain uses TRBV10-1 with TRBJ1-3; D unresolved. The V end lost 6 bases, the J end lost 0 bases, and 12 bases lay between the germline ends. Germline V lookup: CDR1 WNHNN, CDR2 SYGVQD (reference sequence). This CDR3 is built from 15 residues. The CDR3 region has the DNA TGCGCCAGCAGCGACCCACGGAGCTCTGGAAACACCATATATTTT. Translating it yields CASSDPRSSGNTIYF.

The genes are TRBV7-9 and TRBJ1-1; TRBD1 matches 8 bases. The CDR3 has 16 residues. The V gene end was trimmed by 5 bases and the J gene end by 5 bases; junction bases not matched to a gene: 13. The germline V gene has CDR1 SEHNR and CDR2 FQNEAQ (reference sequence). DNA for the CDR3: TGTGCCAGCAGCCCGACAGGGGAGGTTTTTCGGACTGAAGCTTTCTTT. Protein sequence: CASSPTGEVFRTEAFF.

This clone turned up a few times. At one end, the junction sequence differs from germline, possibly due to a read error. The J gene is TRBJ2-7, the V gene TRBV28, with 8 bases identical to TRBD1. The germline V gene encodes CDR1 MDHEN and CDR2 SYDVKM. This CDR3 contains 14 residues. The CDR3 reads CASRIRTGSSEQYF. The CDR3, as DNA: TGTGCCAGCAGGATACGGACAGGGTCCTCCGAGCAGTACTTC. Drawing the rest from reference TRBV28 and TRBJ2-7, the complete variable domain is DVKVTQSSRYLVKRTGEKVFLECVQDMDHENMFWYRQDPGLGLRLIYFSYDVKMKEKGDIPEGYSVSREKKERFSLILESASTNQTSMYLCASRIRTGSSEQYFGPGTRLTVT.

CDR3 sequence (DNA): TGTGCCAGCAAGGGACTAGCGGACACCGGGGAGCTGTTTTTT. This gives the protein CASKGLADTGELFF. The V call is TRBV18, the J call TRBJ2-2; 11 nucleotides match TRBD2. With 8 bases clipped from V and 3 bases from J, the junction kept 2 bases outside the gene matches. The CDR3 extends over 14 amino acids. Germline CDR1 is KGHSH and CDR2 is LQKENI.

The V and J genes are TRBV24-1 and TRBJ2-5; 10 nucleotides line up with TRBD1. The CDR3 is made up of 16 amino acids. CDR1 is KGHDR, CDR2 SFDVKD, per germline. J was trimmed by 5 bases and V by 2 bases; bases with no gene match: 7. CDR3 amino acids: CATSDSGTGVRETQYF. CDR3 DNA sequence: TGTGCCACCAGTGATTCAGGGACAGGGGTCAGGGAGACCCAGTACTTC.

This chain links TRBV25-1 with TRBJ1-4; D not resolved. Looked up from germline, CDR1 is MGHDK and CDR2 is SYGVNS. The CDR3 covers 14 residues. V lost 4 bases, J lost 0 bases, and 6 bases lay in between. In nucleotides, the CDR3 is TGTGCCAGCAGTGCCTATGCAACTAATGAAAAACTGTTTTTT. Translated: CASSAYATNEKLFF.

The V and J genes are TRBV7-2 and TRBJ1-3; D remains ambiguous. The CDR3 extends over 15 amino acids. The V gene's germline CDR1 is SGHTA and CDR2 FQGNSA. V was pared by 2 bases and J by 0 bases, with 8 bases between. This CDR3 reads CASSLLSNSGNTIYF. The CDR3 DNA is TGTGCCAGCAGCTTATTGAGCAACTCTGGAAACACCATATATTTT. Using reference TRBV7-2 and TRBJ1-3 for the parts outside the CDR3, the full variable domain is GAGVSQSPSNKVTEKGKDVELRCDPISGHTALYWYRQSLGQGLEFLIYFQGNSAPDKSGLPSDRFSAERTGGSVSTLTIQRTQQEDSAVYLCASSLLSNSGNTIYFGEGSWLTVV.

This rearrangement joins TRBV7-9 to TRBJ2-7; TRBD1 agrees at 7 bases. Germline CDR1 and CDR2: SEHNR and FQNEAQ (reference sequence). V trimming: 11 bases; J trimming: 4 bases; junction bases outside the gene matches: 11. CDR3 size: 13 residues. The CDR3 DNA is TGTGCCCAGACAGAAGTGGACAGGTACGAGCAGTACTTC. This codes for CAQTEVDRYEQYF.

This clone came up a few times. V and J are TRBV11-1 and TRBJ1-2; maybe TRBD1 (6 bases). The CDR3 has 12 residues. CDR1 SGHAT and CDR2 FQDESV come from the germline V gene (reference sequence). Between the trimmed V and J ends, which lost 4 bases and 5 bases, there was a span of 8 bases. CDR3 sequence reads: CASSSTGYGYTF. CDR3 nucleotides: TGTGCCAGCAGCTCAACAGGGTATGGCTACACCTTC. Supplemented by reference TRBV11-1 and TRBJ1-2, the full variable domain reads EAEVAQSPRYKITEKSQAVAFWCDPISGHATLYWYRQILGQGPELLVQFQDESVVDDSQLPKDRFSAERLKGVDSTLKIQPAELGDSAMYLCASSSTGYGYTFGSGTRLTVV.

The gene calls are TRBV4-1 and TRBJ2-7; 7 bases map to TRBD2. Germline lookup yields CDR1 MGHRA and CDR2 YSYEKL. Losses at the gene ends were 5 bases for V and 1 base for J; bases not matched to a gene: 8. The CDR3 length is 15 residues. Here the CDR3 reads CASSSKGTTSYEQYF. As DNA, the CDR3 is TGCGCCAGCAGCTCCAAGGGGACTACGTCCTACGAGCAGTACTTC.

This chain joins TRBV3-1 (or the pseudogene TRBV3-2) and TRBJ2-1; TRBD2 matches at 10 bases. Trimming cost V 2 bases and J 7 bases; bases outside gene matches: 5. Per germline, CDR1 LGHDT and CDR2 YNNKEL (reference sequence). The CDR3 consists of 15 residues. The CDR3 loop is CASSQSSGGLNEQFF. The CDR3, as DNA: TGTGCCAGCAGCCAAAGTAGCGGGGGGCTAAATGAGCAGTTCTTC.

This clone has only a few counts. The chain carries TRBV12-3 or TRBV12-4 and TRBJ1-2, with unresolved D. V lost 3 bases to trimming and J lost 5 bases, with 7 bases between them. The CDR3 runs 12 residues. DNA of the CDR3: TGTGCCAGCAGTTTTAATGCGTATGGCTACACCTTC. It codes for CASSFNAYGYTF.